These 6 T cell receptor beta chains were sequenced from one sample in a study of shared clonotypes between healthy human individuals (dated by TCRdb to the early 2020s). The library came from the immunoSEQ multiplex PCR assay. TCRdb carries this immuneACCESS record with in-frame sequences only. Its versions omit some clonotypes, under half of them owing to an unresolved V gene in the studies checked, with the rest unexplained. The sample includes more than 2 million clones, with 90% to 95% observed a single time. Roughly 0.13% of the sample rests with the top ten. Sequencing input: naive CD4+ T cells sorted from blood. This specimen's cell subset or site label, per the study, means: CD45RA+ positively selected. Receptor source: a man aged 18 to 30 in good health.

The CDR3 is CAVHSGQGYYEQYF. Here the CDR3 DNA reads TGTGCCGTACATTCGGGTCAGGGATACTACGAGCAGTACTTC. The J gene is TRBJ2-7, the V gene TRBV10-3, with D maybe TRBD1 (5 bases). There are 14 residues in the CDR3. Germline V gene sequence: CDR1 ENHRY, CDR2 SYGVKD. Trimming took off 11 bases at V and 3 bases at J, with 20 bases between the two ends.

The rearrangement uses TRBV30 and TRBJ2-5; D unresolved. Looked up from germline, CDR1 is GTSNPN and CDR2 is SVGIG (reference sequence). V lost 5 bases, J lost 3 bases, and 13 bases lay in between. This CDR3 comprises 13 residues. The CDR3: CAWASGLEETQYF. CDR3 DNA sequence: TGTGCCTGGGCCTCAGGCCTGGAAGAGACCCAGTACTTC.

This clone was found a few times. The same CDR3 is also encoded by other DNA sequences in this sample. The CDR3 loop reads CASSVGARGGQETQYF. In nucleotides, the CDR3 is TGTGCCAGCAGCGTAGGGGCCAGGGGAGGCCAAGAGACCCAGTACTTC. The chain has TRBV9 and TRBJ2-5; D assignment may be TRBD1 or TRBD2 (6 bases each). The V and J ends lost 0 bases and 1 base respectively, with 13 bases between them. CDR1 and CDR2 (germline): SGDLS, YYNGEE. The CDR3 length is 16 residues.

The V gene is TRBV18, the J gene TRBJ1-2; no firm D call. Germline V lookup: CDR1 KGHSH, CDR2 LQKENI. CDR3 length equals 13 residues. The V gene lost 3 bases and the J gene lost 8 bases, with 13 bases spanning the gap. The CDR3 sequence: CASSPDTVAGYTF. For the CDR3, the DNA is TGTGCCAGCTCACCTGACACAGTGGCGGGCTACACCTTC.

Only a few counts were recorded for this clone. The chain recombines TRBV10-3 with TRBJ1-1; 7 bases are a match to TRBD1. CDR1 is ENHRY, CDR2 SYGVKD, per germline. The CDR3 consists of 14 residues. J gave up 0 bases and V 10 bases, and 8 bases lay outside the gene matches. Here the CDR3 reads CATKQGPMNTEAFF. The CDR3, as DNA: TGTGCCACCAAACAGGGGCCCATGAACACTGAAGCTTTCTTT.

The rearrangement links TRBV5-1 to TRBJ2-5; D not resolved. Trimming took 6 bases from V and 2 from J, leaving 14 bases between them. The CDR3 spans 14 residues. The V gene's germline CDR1 is SGHRS and CDR2 YFSETQ. The CDR3 protein is CASTRPEIQETQYF. The CDR3 region has the DNA TGCGCCAGCACGCGACCGGAAATACAAGAGACCCAGTACTTC.